The present T cell receptor (beta chain) was sequenced within a study of identical twins. The V end lost 0 bases, the J end lost 6 bases, and 16 bases lay between the germline ends. Germline assignment: CDR1 SGDLS and CDR2 YYNGEE. The CDR3 runs 17 residues. One entry per CDR3 protein, called by TCRdb with MiXCR from the 5' RACE reads. The table includes 700,000 or so distinct CDR3 sequences, around 8.3% detected once. This sample was shared with a second study, whose subject was yellow fever vaccine responses in identical twins.

The chain uses TRBV9 and TRBJ1-6; TRBD1 is a possible D gene (5 bases). This clonotype was obtained from a woman between 18 and 30 years old in good health. The source material was PBMCs. CDR3 region: CASSVGGTGRGNSPLHF. The CDR3 nucleotides read TGTGCCAGCAGCGTAGGCGGCACCGGGAGGGGTAATTCACCCCTCCACTTT.